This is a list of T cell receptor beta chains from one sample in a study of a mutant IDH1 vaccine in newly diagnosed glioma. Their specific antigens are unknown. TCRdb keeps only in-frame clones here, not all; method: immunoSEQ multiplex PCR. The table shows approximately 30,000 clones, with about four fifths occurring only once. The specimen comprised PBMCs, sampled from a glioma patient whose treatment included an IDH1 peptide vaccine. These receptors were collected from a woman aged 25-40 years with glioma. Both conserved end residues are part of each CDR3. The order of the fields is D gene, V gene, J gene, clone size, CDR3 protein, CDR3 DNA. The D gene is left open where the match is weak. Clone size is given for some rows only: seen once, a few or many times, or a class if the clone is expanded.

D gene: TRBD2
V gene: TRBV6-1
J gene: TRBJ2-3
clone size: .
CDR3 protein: CASSEGASGWAVSSTDTQYF
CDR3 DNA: TGTGCCAGCAGTGAAGGGGCTAGCGGGTGGGCAGTAAGTAGCACAGATACGCAGTATTTT

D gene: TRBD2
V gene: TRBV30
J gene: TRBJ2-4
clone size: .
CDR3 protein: CAWSRGGSNIQYF
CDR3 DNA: TGTGCCTGGAGTCGGGGGGGATCAAACATTCAGTACTTC

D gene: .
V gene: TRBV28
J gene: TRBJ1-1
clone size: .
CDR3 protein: CASSPGQPNTEAFF
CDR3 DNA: TGTGCCAGCAGTCCCGGACAGCCGAACACTGAAGCTTTCTTT

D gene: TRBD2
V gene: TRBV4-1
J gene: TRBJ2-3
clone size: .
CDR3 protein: CASSPRRTSGSRTDTQYF
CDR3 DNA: TGCGCCAGCAGCCCCAGAAGGACTAGCGGGAGCCGCACAGATACGCAGTATTTT

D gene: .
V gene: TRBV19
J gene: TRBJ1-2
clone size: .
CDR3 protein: CASSTPAEANYGYTF
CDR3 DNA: TGTGCCAGTAGTACCCCCGCAGAGGCTAACTATGGCTACACCTTC

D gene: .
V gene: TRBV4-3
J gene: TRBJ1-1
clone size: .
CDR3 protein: CASSQDYRGGNTEAFF
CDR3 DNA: TGCGCCAGCAGCCAAGATTATCGGGGCGGGAACACTGAAGCTTTCTTT

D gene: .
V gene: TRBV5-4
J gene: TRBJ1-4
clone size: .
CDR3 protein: CASSSNRGLNEKLFF
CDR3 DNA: TGTGCCAGCAGCTCCAACAGAGGGCTTAATGAAAAACTGTTTTTT

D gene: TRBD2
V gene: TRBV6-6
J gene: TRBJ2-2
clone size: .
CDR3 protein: CASKGLARGELFF
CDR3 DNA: TGTGCCAGCAAGGGACTAGCGAGGGGGGAGCTGTTTTTT

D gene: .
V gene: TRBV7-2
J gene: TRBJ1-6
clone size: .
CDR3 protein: CASSLARGSSPLHF
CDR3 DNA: TGTGCCAGCAGCTTAGCCCGGGGTTCTTCACCCCTCCACTTT

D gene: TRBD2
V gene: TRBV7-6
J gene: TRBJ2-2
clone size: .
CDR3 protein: CASSPQGSGGRGELFF
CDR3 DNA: TGTGCCAGCAGCCCCCAAGGCAGCGGGGGTCGGGGGGAGCTGTTTTTT

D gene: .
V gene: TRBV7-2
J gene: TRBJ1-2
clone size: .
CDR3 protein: CASSRGTGRYGYTF
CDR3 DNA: TGTGCCAGCAGTCGCGGTACGGGGAGGTATGGCTACACCTTC

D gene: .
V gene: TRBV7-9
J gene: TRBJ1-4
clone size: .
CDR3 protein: CASSSYRGGVTNEKLFF
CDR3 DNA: TGTGCCAGCAGCTCATACCGAGGTGGGGTAACTAATGAAAAACTGTTTTTT

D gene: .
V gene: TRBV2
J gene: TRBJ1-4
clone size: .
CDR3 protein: CASSVGRMTNEKLFF
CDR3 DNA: TGTGCCAGCAGTGTCGGGAGGATGACTAATGAAAAACTGTTTTTT

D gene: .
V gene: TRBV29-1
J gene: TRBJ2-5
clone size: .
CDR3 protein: CSAWQGAETQYF
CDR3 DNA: TGCAGCGCATGGCAGGGTGCAGAGACCCAGTACTTC

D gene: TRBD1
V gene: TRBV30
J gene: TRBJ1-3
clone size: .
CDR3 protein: CAWSQGAYGNTIYF
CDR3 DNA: TGTGCCTGGAGTCAGGGGGCTTATGGAAACACCATATATTTT

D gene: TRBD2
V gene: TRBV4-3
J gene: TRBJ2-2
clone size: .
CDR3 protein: CASSQDLGGTGELFF
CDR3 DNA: TGCGCCAGCAGCCAAGATCTGGGGGGGACCGGGGAGCTGTTTTTT

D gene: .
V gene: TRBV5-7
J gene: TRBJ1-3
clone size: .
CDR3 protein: CASSFSGGGPGNTIYF
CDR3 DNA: TGTGCCAGCAGCTTTTCCGGGGGTGGGCCTGGAAACACCATATATTTT

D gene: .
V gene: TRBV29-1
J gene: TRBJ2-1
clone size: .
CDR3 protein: CSVERQGVAYNEQFF
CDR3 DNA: TGCAGCGTTGAAAGGCAAGGGGTGGCCTACAATGAGCAGTTCTTC

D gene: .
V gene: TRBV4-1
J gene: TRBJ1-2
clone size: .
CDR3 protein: CASSQDQGIQYGGYTF
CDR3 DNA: TGCGCCAGCAGCCAAGACCAGGGTATTCAGTATGGTGGCTACACCTTC

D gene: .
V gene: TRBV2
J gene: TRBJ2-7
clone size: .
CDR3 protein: CASSGHYEQYF
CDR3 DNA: TGTGCCAGCAGTGGACATTACGAGCAGTACTTC

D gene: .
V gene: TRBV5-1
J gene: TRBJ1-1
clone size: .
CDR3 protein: CASSLGRSGVGNTEAFF
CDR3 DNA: TGCGCCAGCAGCTTGGGGAGGAGTGGGGTGGGGAACACTGAAGCTTTCTTT

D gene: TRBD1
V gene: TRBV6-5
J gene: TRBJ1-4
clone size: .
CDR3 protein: CASRAPTGGGEKLFF
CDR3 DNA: TGTGCCAGCAGGGCACCCACAGGGGGCGGTGAAAAACTGTTTTTT

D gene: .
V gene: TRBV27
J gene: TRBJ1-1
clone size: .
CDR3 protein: CASSYGGIVTEAFF
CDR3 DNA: TGTGCCAGCAGTTACGGGGGAATCGTCACTGAAGCTTTCTTT

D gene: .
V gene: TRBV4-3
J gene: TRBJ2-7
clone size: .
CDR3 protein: CASSQGEVGRTDEQYF
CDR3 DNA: TGCGCCAGCAGCCAAGGGGAGGTCGGCAGGACGGACGAGCAGTACTTC

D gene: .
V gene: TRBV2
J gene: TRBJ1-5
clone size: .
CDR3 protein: CASRPGRSSNQPQHF
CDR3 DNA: TGTGCCAGCAGGCCGGGGAGATCTAGCAATCAGCCCCAGCATTTT

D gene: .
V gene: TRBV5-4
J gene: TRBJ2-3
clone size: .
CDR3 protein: CASSLDGGARDTQYF
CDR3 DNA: TGTGCCAGCAGCTTGGACGGGGGCGCAAGGGATACGCAGTATTTT

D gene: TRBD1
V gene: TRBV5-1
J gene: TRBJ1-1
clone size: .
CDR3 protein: CASGRGLQNTEAFF
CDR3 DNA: TGCGCCAGCGGCAGGGGGCTTCAGAACACTGAAGCTTTCTTT

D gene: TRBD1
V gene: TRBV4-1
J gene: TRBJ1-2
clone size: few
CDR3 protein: CASSQGTGAVYGYTF
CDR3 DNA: TGCGCCAGCAGCCAAGGGACAGGGGCCGTCTATGGCTACACCTTC

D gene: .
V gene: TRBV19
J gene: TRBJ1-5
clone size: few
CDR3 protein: CARAGSGNQPQHF
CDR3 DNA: TGTGCCAGAGCCGGGTCCGGCAATCAGCCCCAGCATTTT

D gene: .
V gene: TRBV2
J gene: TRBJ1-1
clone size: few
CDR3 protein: CASSVGLLTEAFF
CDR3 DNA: TGTGCCAGCAGTGTGGGACTGCTGACTGAAGCTTTCTTT

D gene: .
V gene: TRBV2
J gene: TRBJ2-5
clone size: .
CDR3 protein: CASSANQETQYF
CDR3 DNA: TGTGCCAGCAGCGCAAACCAAGAGACCCAGTACTTC

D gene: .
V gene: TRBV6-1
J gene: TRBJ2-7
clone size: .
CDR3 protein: CASSSGHLYEQYF
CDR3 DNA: TGTGCCAGCAGCTCCGGACATCTCTACGAGCAGTACTTC

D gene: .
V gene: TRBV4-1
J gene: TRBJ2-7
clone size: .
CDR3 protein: CASSQGVMTYEQYF
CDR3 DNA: TGCGCCAGCAGCCAAGGGGTCATGACCTACGAGCAGTACTTC

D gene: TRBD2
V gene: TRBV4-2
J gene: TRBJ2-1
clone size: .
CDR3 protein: CASSPGLAGPTNTNEQFF
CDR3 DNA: TGTGCCAGCAGCCCCGGACTAGCGGGGCCGACGAACACCAATGAGCAGTTCTTC

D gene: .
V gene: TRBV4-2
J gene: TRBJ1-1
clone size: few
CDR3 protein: CASSQYEETEAFF
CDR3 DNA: TGTGCCAGCAGCCAATACGAAGAAACTGAAGCTTTCTTT

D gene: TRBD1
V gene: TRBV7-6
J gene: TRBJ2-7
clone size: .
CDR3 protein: CASSFGTAYEQYF
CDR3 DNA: TGTGCCAGCAGCTTCGGGACAGCCTACGAGCAGTACTTC

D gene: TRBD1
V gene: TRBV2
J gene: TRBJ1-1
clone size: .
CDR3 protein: CASSEDRTNTEAFF
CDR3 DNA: TGTGCCAGCAGTGAGGACAGGACAAACACTGAAGCTTTCTTT

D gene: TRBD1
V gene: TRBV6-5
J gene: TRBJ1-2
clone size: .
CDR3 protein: CAAGQGAVGYTF
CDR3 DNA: TGTGCCGCAGGACAGGGGGCGGTTGGCTACACCTTC

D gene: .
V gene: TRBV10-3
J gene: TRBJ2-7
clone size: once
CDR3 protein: CAISVRGNEQYF
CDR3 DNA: TGTGCCATCAGTGTTAGAGGGAACGAGCAGTACTTC

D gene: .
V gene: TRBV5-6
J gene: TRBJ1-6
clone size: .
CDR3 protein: CASSPGSGVFGSPLHF
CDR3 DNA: TGTGCCAGCAGCCCGGGAAGTGGCGTTTTCGGTTCACCCCTCCACTTT

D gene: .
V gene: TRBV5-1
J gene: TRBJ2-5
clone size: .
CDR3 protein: CASSLEGTRETQYF
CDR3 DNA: TGCGCCAGCAGCTTGGAGGGTACCAGGGAGACCCAGTACTTC

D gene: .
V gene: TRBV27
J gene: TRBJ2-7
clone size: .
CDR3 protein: CASSPPAPPSYEQYF
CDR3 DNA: TGTGCCAGCTCCCCGCCCGCACCCCCCTCCTACGAGCAGTACTTC

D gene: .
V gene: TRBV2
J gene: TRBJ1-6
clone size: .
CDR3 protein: CASKEGNNSPLHF
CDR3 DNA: TGTGCCAGCAAAGAGGGTAATAATTCACCCCTCCACTTT

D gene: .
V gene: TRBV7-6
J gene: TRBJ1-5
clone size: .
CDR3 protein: CASSTTVNQPQHF
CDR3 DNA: TGTGCCAGCAGCACGACAGTTAATCAGCCCCAGCATTTT

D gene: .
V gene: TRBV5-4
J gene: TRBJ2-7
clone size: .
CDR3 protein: CASSHGTYEQYF
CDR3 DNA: TGTGCCAGCAGCCACGGGACCTACGAGCAGTACTTC

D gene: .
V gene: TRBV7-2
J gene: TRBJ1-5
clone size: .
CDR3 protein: CASSPSRHPNQPQHF
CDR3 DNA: TGTGCCAGCAGCCCCTCTCGGCACCCTAATCAGCCCCAGCATTTT

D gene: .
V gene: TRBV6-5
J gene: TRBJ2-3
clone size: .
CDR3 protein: CASSERDQTGQYF
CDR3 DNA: TGTGCCAGCAGTGAACGAGACCAAACGGGGCAGTATTTT

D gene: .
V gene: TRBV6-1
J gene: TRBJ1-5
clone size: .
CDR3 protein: CASRAGKGGNQPQHF
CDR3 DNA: TGTGCCAGCAGGGCCGGTAAGGGGGGCAATCAGCCCCAGCATTTT